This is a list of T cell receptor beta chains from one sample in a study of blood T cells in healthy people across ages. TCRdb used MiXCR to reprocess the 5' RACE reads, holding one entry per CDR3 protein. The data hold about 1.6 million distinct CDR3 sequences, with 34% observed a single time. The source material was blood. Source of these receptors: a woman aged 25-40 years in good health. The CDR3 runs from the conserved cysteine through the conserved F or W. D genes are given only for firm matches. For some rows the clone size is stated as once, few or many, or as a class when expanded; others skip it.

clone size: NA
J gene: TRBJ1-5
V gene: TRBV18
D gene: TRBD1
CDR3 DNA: TGTGCCAGCTCACTCGGGACAGGGTTGTATCAGCCCCAGCATTTT
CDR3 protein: CASSLGTGLYQPQHF

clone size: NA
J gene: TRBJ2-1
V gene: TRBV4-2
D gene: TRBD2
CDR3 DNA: TGTGCCAGCGGCCCTTTAGCGGGGGGGGCGAACAATGAGCAGTTCTTC
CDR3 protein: CASGPLAGGANNEQFF

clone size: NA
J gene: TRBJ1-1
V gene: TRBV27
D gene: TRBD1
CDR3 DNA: TGTGCCAGCAGCCGTAGGGACAGGACGAACACTGAAGCTTTCTTT
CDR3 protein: CASSRRDRTNTEAFF

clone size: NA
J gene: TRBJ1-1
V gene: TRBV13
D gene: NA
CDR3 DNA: TGTGCCAGCAGCCCCCAGGTTTTGGAGATAAACACTGAAGCTTTCTTT
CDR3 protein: CASSPQVLEINTEAFF

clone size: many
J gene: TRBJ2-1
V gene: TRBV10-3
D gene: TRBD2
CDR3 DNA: TGTGCCATCAGTGTAGCGGGAGCGGGGGACAATGAGCAGTTCTTC
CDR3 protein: CAISVAGAGDNEQFF

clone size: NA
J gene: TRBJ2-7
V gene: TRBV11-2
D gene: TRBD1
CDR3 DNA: TGTGCCAGCAGCCCGGACAGGGAAGACGAGCAGTACTTC
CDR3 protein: CASSPDREDEQYF

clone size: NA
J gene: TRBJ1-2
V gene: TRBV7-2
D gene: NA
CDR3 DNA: TGTGCCAGCAGCTTAGTTCCAGAGGGGGACTATGGCTACACCTTC
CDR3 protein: CASSLVPEGDYGYTF

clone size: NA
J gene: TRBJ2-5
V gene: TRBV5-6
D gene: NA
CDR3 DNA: TGTGCCAGCAGCTTGGGCCCTAGCAAGACCCAGTACTTC
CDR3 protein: CASSLGPSKTQYF

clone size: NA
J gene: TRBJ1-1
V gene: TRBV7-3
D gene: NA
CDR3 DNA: TGTGCCGGCAGCTTAACTGGGTTAGGCAGCACTGAAGCTTTCTTT
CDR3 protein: CAGSLTGLGSTEAFF

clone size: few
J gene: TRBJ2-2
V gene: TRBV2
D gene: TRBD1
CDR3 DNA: TGTGCCAGCAGAATAGACAGGGCGAACACCGGGGAGCTGTTTTTT
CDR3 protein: CASRIDRANTGELFF

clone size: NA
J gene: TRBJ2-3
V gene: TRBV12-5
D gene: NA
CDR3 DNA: TGTGCTAGTGGCTTTGGAGGAACAGATACGCAGTATTTT
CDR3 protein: CASGFGGTDTQYF

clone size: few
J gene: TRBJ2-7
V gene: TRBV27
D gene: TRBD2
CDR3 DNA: TGTGCCAGCAGTTTAACTAGCGAGCGGGGCGAGCAGTACTTC
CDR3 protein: CASSLTSERGEQYF

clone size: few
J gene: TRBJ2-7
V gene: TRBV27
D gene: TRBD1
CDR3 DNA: TGTGCCAGCAGTCTGCCGGGACAGGGGAACGAGCAGTACTTC
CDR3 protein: CASSLPGQGNEQYF

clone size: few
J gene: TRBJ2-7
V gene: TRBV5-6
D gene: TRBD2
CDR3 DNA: TGTGCCAGCAGCGGGGGACTAGCGGAGACCTACGAGCAGTACTTC
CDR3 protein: CASSGGLAETYEQYF

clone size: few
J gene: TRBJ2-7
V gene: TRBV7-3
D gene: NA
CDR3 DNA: TGTGCCAGCGCGCTTACTCGGGGCTCCTACGAGCAGTACTTC
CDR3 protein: CASALTRGSYEQYF

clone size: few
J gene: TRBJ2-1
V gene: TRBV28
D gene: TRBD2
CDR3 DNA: TGTGCCAGCGTTACTAGCGGGAGTTCGTATGAGCAGTTCTTC
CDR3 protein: CASVTSGSSYEQFF

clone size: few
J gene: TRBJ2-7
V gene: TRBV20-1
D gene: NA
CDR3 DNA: TGCAGGGCCACGACAGCAACCTACGAGCAGTACTTC
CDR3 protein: CRATTATYEQYF

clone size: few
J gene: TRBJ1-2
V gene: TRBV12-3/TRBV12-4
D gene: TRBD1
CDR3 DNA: TGTGCCAGCAGTCGGACAGGGCCTAACTATGGCTACACCTTC
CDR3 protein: CASSRTGPNYGYTF

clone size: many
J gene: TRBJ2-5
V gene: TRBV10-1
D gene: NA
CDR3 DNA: TGCGCCAGCAGTGGGGACAACCAAGAGACCCAGTACTTC
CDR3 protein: CASSGDNQETQYF

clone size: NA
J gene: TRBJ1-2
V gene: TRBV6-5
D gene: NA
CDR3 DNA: TGTGCCAGCAGTTATGGCGCAGGGGCGAACTATGGCTACACCTTC
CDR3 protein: CASSYGAGANYGYTF

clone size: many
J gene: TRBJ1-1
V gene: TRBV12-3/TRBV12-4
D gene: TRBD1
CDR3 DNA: TGTGCCAGCAGTCCCCGGACAGGGAAAAACACTGAAGCTTTCTTT
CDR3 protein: CASSPRTGKNTEAFF

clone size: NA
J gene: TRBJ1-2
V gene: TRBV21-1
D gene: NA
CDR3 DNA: TGTGCCAGCAGCAATGGAGGAGTAGGGACTAACTATGGCTACACCTTC
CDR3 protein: CASSNGGVGTNYGYTF

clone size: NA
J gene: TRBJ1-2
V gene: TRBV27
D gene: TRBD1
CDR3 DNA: TGTGCCAGCAGTTCCCAACAGGGGCCGGGGTATGGCTACACCTTC
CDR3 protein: CASSSQQGPGYGYTF

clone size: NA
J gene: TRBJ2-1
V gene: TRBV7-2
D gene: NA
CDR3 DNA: TGTGCCAGCACCGCCGAGAATGAGCAGTTCTTC
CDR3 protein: CASTAENEQFF

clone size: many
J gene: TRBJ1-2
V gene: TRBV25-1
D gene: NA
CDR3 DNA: TGTGCCAGCACCTCCGGACAGACTAACTATGGCTACACCTTC
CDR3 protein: CASTSGQTNYGYTF

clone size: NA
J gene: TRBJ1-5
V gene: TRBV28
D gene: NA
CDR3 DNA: TGTGCCAGCAGTTTATGGGGTGGTGGGCCACAGCCCCAGCATTTT
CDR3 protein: CASSLWGGGPQPQHF

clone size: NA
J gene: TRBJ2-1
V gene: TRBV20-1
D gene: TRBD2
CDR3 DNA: TGCAGTGCTAGAGATCGGGTAGCGGGGTCCTACGATGAGCAGTTCTTC
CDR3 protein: CSARDRVAGSYDEQFF

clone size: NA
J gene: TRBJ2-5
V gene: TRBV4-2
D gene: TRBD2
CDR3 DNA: TGTGCCAGCAGCCAAGGGACTAGCGGGGACGGGGAGACCCAGTACTTC
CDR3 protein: CASSQGTSGDGETQYF

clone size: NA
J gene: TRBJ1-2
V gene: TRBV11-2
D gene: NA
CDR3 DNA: TGTGCCAGCAGCCCGATGAGAGAGAACTATGGCTACACCTTC
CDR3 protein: CASSPMRENYGYTF

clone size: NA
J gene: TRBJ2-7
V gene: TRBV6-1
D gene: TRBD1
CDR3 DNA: TGTGCCAGCAGTGTGACAGGGGGCAACGAGCAGTACTTC
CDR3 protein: CASSVTGGNEQYF

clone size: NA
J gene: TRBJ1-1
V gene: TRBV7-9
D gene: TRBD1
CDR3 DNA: TGTGCCAGCGGCTTGATTGGGACAGGGTATCGGAACACTGAAGCTTTCTTT
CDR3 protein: CASGLIGTGYRNTEAFF

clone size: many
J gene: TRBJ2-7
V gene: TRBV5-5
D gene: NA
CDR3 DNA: TGTGCCAGCAGCTTGCTAGCCTATTCCTACGAGCAGTACTTC
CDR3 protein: CASSLLAYSYEQYF

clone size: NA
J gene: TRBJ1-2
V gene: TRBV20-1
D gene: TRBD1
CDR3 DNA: TGCAGTGCTACCCGGACAGGGATGACCTATGGCTACACCTTC
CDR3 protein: CSATRTGMTYGYTF

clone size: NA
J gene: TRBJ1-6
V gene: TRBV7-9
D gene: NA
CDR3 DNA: TGTGCCAGCTCCCCGCTGGAAAACCTCCACTTT
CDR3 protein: CASSPLENLHF

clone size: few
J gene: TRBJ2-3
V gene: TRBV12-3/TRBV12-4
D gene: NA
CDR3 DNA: TGTGCCAGCAATCCGGGACTCAGCACAGATACGCAGTATTTT
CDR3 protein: CASNPGLSTDTQYF

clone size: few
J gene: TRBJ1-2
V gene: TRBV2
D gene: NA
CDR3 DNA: TGTGCCAGGGGGACACGCACTGCGGCATTCTATGGCTACACCTTC
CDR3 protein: CARGTRTAAFYGYTF

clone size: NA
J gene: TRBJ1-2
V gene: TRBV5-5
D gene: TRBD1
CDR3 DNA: TGTGCCAGCAGGTTTACAGGGGCTGGAACTAACTATGGCTACACCTTC
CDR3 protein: CASRFTGAGTNYGYTF

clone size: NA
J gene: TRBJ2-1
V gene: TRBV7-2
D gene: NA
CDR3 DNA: TGTGCCAGCAGTGTCATGTGGGCCTCGCCTTCTTACAATGAGCTGTTCTTC
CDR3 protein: CASSVMWASPSYNELFF

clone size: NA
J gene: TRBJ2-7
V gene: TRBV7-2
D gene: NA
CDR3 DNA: TGTGCCAGCAGCTTACCGGGACTTCTTTCCTACGAGCAGTACTTC
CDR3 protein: CASSLPGLLSYEQYF

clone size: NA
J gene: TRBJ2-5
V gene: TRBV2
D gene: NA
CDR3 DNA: TGTGCCAGCGCCGAAAGGGGGGAGACCCAGTACTTC
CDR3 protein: CASAERGETQYF

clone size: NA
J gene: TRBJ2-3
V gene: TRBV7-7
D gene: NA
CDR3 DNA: TGTGCCAGCAGCTCAGTTCGCCCTTTATTCACGGATACGCAGTATTTT
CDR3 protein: CASSSVRPLFTDTQYF

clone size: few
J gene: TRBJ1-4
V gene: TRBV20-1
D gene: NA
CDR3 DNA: TGCAGTGCTCCAAAGACAGGAAGGGGGAATGAAAAACTGTTTTTT
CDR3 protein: CSAPKTGRGNEKLFF

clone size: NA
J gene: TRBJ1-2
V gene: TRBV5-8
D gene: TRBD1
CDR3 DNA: TGTGCCAGCAGCTCCGTACAGGGGGCTTACTATGGCTACACCTTC
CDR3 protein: CASSSVQGAYYGYTF

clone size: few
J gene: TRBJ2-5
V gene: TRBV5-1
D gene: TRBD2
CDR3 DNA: TGCGCCAGCAGCTTGGATGCGGGAGTCCAAGAGACCCAGTACTTC
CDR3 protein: CASSLDAGVQETQYF

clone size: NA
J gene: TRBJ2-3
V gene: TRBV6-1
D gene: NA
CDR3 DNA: TGTGCCAGCAGTGAAAATGTTAATACGCAGTATTTT
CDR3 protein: CASSENVNTQYF

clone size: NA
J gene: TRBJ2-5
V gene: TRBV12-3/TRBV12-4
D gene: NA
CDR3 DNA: TGTGCCAGCAGCACCCTAGGGAGAAAGACCCAGTACTTC
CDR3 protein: CASSTLGRKTQYF

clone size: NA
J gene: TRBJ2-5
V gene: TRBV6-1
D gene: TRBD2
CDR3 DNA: TGTGCCAGCAGTTTTACTAGCGGAGCGTACCAAGAGACCCAGTACTTC
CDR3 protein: CASSFTSGAYQETQYF

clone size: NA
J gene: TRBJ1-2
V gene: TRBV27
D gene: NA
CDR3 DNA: TGTGCCAGCAGTTCCGGGGCTCCTTATGGCTACACCTTC
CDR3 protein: CASSSGAPYGYTF

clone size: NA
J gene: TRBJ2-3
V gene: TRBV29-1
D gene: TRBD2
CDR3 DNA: TGCAGCGTAGGGACTAGCGGGAGATTAGATTCGCAGTATTTT
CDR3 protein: CSVGTSGRLDSQYF

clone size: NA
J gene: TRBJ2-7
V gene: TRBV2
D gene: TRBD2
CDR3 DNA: TGTGCCAGCAGTGCTCCGGGACTAGCGGTTGGCGAGCAGTACTTC
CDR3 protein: CASSAPGLAVGEQYF

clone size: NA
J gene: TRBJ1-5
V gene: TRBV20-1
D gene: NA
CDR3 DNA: TGCAGTACTAGGAGGCCAGAGTATAGCAATCAGCCCCAGCATTTT
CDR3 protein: CSTRRPEYSNQPQHF

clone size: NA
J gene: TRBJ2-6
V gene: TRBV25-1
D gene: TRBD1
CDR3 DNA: TGTGCCAGCAGTGAGGAAACAGGGGGCGACTCTGGGGCCAACGTCCTGACTTTC
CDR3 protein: CASSEETGGDSGANVLTF

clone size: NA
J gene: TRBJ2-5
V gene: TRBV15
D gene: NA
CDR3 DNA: TGTGCCACCAGCAGAACTACTAGGGAGGAGACCCAGTACTTC
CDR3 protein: CATSRTTREETQYF